These T cell receptor beta chains were read from a single sample in a study of post-analysis software for immune sequencing data. TCRdb ran MiXCR on the PCR reads and lists one entry per CDR3 protein. There are a few hundred thousand distinct CDR3 sequences in the sample; roughly a third occur only once, and approximately 4.6% lies in the top ten. Source material: blood. The receptors stem from a girl aged 5 to 17 with multiple sclerosis. The CDR3 runs from the conserved cysteine through the conserved F or W. The order of the fields is D gene, clone size, V gene, J gene, CDR3 protein, CDR3 DNA. The D gene is left open where the match is weak. Only part of the rows carry a size: once, few, many, or a class if the clone is expanded.

NA,many,TRBV7-9,TRBJ2-5,CASSFSGNGETQYF,TGTGCCAGCAGCTTCTCCGGGAATGGAGAGACCCAGTACTTC
NA,NA,TRBV3-1,TRBJ1-5,CVSSQTEDQPQHF,TGTGTCAGCAGCCAAACAGAGGATCAGCCCCAGCATTTT
NA,many,TRBV29-1,TRBJ2-3,CSVISHGGYSTDTQYF,TGCAGCGTTATCAGTCATGGGGGCTATAGCACAGATACGCAGTATTTT
NA,NA,TRBV20-1,TRBJ1-6,CSARGRYGSPSASPLHF,TGCAGTGCTAGAGGCCGATACGGATCCCCCTCGGCTTCACCCCTCCACTTT
NA,few,TRBV7-8,TRBJ2-1,CASSLVGGGEQFF,TGTGCCAGCAGCTTAGTTGGGGGAGGTGAGCAGTTCTTC
TRBD2,many,TRBV4-1,TRBJ2-1,CASSQDQRGLNEQFF,TGCGCCAGCAGTCAAGACCAGCGGGGCCTCAATGAGCAGTTCTTC
TRBD2,many,TRBV25-1,TRBJ2-3,CASKGSGGSTDTQYF,TGTGCCAGCAAGGGTAGCGGGGGTAGCACAGATACGCAGTATTTT
TRBD2,once,TRBV6-1,TRBJ2-7,CASSGALAGVAYEQYF,TGTGCCAGCAGTGGAGCTTTAGCGGGGGTCGCCTACGAGCAGTACTTC
NA,NA,TRBV11-3,TRBJ2-5,CASSLGQGSDNEQYF,TGTGCCAGCAGCTTAGGGCAGGGATCCGACAATGAGCAGTACTTC
NA,once,TRBV10-3,TRBJ2-2,CAISETGYAGELFF,TGTGCCATCAGTGAGACAGGGTACGCCGGGGAGCTGTTTTTT
NA,many,TRBV20-1,TRBJ2-4,CSAAPPGLDIQYF,TGCAGTGCTGCCCCCCCGGGGCTAGACATTCAGTACTTC
TRBD2,many,TRBV10-3,TRBJ2-5,CAISGGLAGVSDQYF,TGTGCCATCAGTGGAGGACTAGCGGGAGTCTCGGACCAGTACTTC
NA,few,TRBV10-3,TRBJ2-5,CAISEPIGRKETQYF,TGTGCCATCAGTGAGCCTATCGGCCGTAAAGAGACCCAGTACTTC
NA,few,TRBV20-1,TRBJ1-2,CSVIPGRTGGYTF,TGCAGTGTCATCCCGGGGCGGACCGGTGGCTACACCTTC
NA,few,TRBV29-1,TRBJ1-2,CSVEDRQGHGYTF,TGCAGCGTTGAAGATCGGCAGGGTCACGGCTACACCTTC
NA,many,TRBV28,TRBJ2-7,CASTGVRRGGAEQYF,TGTGCCAGCACCGGAGTCCGCAGGGGAGGGGCCGAGCAGTACTTC
NA,few,TRBV6-1,TRBJ1-5,CASSEVTSDQPQHF,TGTGCCAGCAGTGAAGTAACTAGCGATCAGCCCCAGCATTTT
NA,few,TRBV30,TRBJ2-1,CAWSGGTGDEQFF,TGTGCCTGGAGTGGCGGGACCGGGGATGAGCAGTTCTTC
NA,many,TRBV7-3,TRBJ2-5,CASSLTWQDQETQYF,TGTGCCAGCAGCTTAACTTGGCAAGACCAAGAGACCCAGTACTTC
NA,many,TRBV5-5,TRBJ2-5,CASSLYRGGAETQYF,TGTGCCAGCAGCTTATACCGAGGCGGGGCGGAGACCCAGTACTTC
NA,NA,TRBV5-1,TRBJ2-3,CASSSPSDTQYF,TGCGCCAGCAGCTCGCCGTCAGATACGCAGTATTTT
NA,many,TRBV29-1,TRBJ1-1,CSVGRDIMNTEAFF,TGCAGCGTGGGAAGGGACATAATGAACACTGAAGCTTTCTTT
NA,many,TRBV3-1,TRBJ2-1,CASSHPPLRGEQFF,TGTGCCAGCAGCCACCCCCCCCTACGAGGTGAGCAGTTCTTC
NA,few,TRBV12-3/TRBV12-4,TRBJ1-6,CASSLESKNSPLHF,TGTGCCAGCAGTTTAGAATCGAAAAATTCACCCCTCCACTTT
TRBD2,many,TRBV5-1,TRBJ2-1,CASLPAGGGNEQFF,TGCGCCAGCTTACCAGCGGGGGGGGGCAATGAGCAGTTCTTC
TRBD2,few,TRBV12-3/TRBV12-4,TRBJ2-2,CASSFPGLAGGRAGELFF,TGTGCCAGCAGTTTCCCGGGACTAGCGGGAGGACGGGCCGGGGAGCTGTTTTTT
TRBD1,many,TRBV10-2,TRBJ1-1,CASTMSRQGGNTEAFF,TGCGCCAGCACCATGAGTCGACAGGGCGGCAACACTGAAGCTTTCTTT
TRBD1,many,TRBV12-3/TRBV12-4,TRBJ1-1,CASRGQGAPGTEAFF,TGTGCCAGCAGGGGACAGGGGGCTCCGGGCACTGAAGCTTTCTTT
NA,many,TRBV7-2,TRBJ1-2,CASSLRGYYGYTF,TGTGCCAGCAGCTTACGGGGGTATTATGGCTACACCTTC
NA,many,TRBV20-1,TRBJ2-7,CSALIQGYYEQYF,TGCAGTGCTCTTATACAGGGCTACTACGAGCAGTACTTC
NA,few,TRBV4-1,TRBJ1-5,CASSQEGVRGHQPQHF,TGCGCCAGCAGCCAAGAAGGGGTGAGGGGCCATCAGCCCCAGCATTTT
TRBD2,few,TRBV15,TRBJ2-1,CATSRDRAGGSNEQFF,TGTGCCACCAGCAGAGATCGTGCGGGAGGCTCAAATGAGCAGTTCTTC
TRBD1,many,TRBV7-2,TRBJ2-5,CASSPGTAQETQYF,TGTGCCAGCAGCCCCGGGACAGCTCAAGAGACCCAGTACTTC
TRBD1,NA,TRBV6-5,TRBJ2-7,CASSYDGTGTYEQYF,TGTGCCAGCAGTTACGACGGGACAGGAACCTACGAGCAGTACTTC
NA,NA,TRBV7-8,TRBJ2-3,CASSPGDVDTQYF,TGTGCCAGCAGCCCGGGAGATGTAGATACGCAGTATTTT
NA,many,TRBV14,TRBJ1-2,CASSQVTWGRDDGYTF,TGTGCCAGCAGCCAAGTAACCTGGGGGCGCGACGATGGCTACACCTTC
NA,NA,TRBV3-1,TRBJ1-3,CASSQDTVRSGNTIYF,TGTGCCAGCAGCCAAGATACAGTTCGCTCTGGAAACACCATATATTTT
TRBD1,NA,TRBV15,TRBJ2-1,CATSPDRAASNEQFF,TGTGCCACCAGTCCGGACAGGGCAGCCTCCAATGAGCAGTTCTTC
NA,many,TRBV3-1,TRBJ1-6,CASSHARPGPGKGSPLHF,TGTGCCAGCAGCCACGCTAGGCCGGGACCGGGCAAAGGTTCACCCCTCCACTTT
NA,many,TRBV18,TRBJ2-3,CASSPARGGHSTDTQYF,TGTGCCAGCTCACCCGCGAGGGGTGGCCATAGCACAGATACGCAGTATTTT
NA,many,TRBV29-1,TRBJ1-2,CSVVGLYGYTF,TGCAGCGTTGTGGGCCTCTATGGCTACACCTTC
TRBD2,few,TRBV20-1,TRBJ2-3,CSARSGLAGGRNTDTQYF,TGCAGTGCTAGATCGGGACTAGCGGGGGGGCGGAACACAGATACGCAGTATTTT
TRBD2,many,TRBV28,TRBJ2-1,CASRLTSGGVSSYNEQFF,TGTGCCAGCAGGCTGACTAGCGGGGGGGTTAGCTCCTACAATGAGCAGTTCTTC
NA,many,TRBV7-9,TRBJ2-1,CASSIRVGSNNEQFF,TGTGCCAGCAGCATACGGGTGGGGAGTAACAATGAGCAGTTCTTC
TRBD1,many,TRBV6-5,TRBJ1-2,CASSLDRVLGYTF,TGTGCCAGCAGTTTGGACAGGGTACTTGGCTACACCTTC
TRBD1,many,TRBV5-1,TRBJ2-1,CASSLRDRVVDEQFF,TGCGCCAGCAGCTTGCGGGACAGGGTGGTGGATGAGCAGTTCTTC
NA,NA,TRBV19,TRBJ2-1,CASSESLNEQFF,TGTGCCAGTAGTGAGTCCCTCAATGAGCAGTTCTTC
NA,NA,TRBV4-2,TRBJ2-4,CASSQEGAGAPGGQYF,TGTGCCAGCAGCCAAGAGGGGGCGGGCGCCCCCGGAGGGCAGTACTTC
NA,NA,TRBV11-2,TRBJ2-5,CASSFEVRETQYF,TGTGCCAGCAGCTTTGAGGTCCGGGAGACCCAGTACTTC